The sequence of this TCR beta chain was determined in a study of blood T cell repertoires in COVID-19. About the study: Donors in the United States, Italy and Spain gave samples during acute or convalescent COVID-19. T cells, B-cell-depleted T cells, or PBMCs supplied cDNA or gDNA.

Which cohort a participant joined came from the clinical history participants gave. In the original analysis: Scientists estimated how many nucleated cells there were by amplifying reference gene primers. Assay: immunoSEQ multiplex PCR; the TCRdb copy retains only in-frame clones and omits some. The DNA was the basis for D and trimming; V, J and clone size are from that table. Among some 150,000 clones listed, around 83% were seen once. Trimming took 5 bases from V and 0 from J, leaving 8 bases between them. The CDR3 loop spans 13 amino acids. Germline V gives CDR1 KGHSH, CDR2 LQKENI. The rearrangement joins TRBV18 to TRBJ2-7; D gene ambiguous. Sequencing used PBMCs or T cells enriched from blood (not recorded which). The clonotype was recovered from a woman between 45 and 60 years old in a cohort exposed to, infected with or recovered from COVID-19 (not recorded which). As DNA, the CDR3 is TGTGCCAGCTCAAAAGACAACTCCTACGAGCAGTACTTC. Translating it yields CASSKDNSYEQYF. The variable domain in full, completed from reference TRBV18 and TRBJ2-7, reads NAGVMQNPRHLVRRRGQEARLRCSPMKGHSHVYWYRQLPEEGLKFMVYLQKENIIDESGMPKERFSAEFPKEGPSILRIQQVVRGDSAAYFCASSKDNSYEQYFGPGTRLTVT.